Presented here are 2 T cell receptor beta chains from one specimen sequenced in a study of OX40 agonist ivuxolimab in advanced cancers. Clones were sequenced by immunoSEQ multiplex PCR, and TCRdb holds only the in-frame ones, with some missing. The profile shows around 30,000 clones, around nine tenths of them singletons. This specimen consisted of CD4+ or CD8+ T cells sorted from blood, obtained in a trial of the OX40 agonist ivuxolimab. These receptor sequences come from an adult with an advanced solid tumor such as melanoma, head and neck, liver or kidney cancer.

This clone occurred once. The chain recombines TRBV27 with TRBJ2-7; 8 bases line up with TRBD1. Germline-derived CDR1 and CDR2 are MNHEY and SMNVEV (reference sequence). There are 15 residues in the CDR3. Trimming at V came to 8 bases and at J to 5 bases, leaving 14 bases not matched to a gene. CDR3: CASWRTGTMLDEQYF. The CDR3 DNA reads as TGTGCCAGCTGGAGGACAGGGACAATGTTAGACGAGCAGTACTTC.

This clone was seen once. This CDR3 is CASSDGGFVPYQYF. As DNA, the CDR3 is TGTGCCAGCAGCGACGGAGGGTTTGTCCCGTATCAGTACTTC. J is TRBJ2-5 and V is TRBV7-9; TRBD2 is a possible D gene (6 bases). Trimming cost V 5 bases and J 11 bases, with 21 bases left between them. Germline lookup yields CDR1 SEHNR and CDR2 FQNEAQ (reference sequence). The CDR3 loop spans 14 amino acids. The full variable domain, rest sourced from reference TRBV7-9 and TRBJ2-5, is DTGVSQNPRHKITKRGQNVTFRCDPISEHNRLYWYRQTLGQGPEFLTYFQNEAQLEKSRLLSDRFSAERPKGSFSTLEIQRTEQGDSAMYLCASSDGGFVPYQYFGPGTRLLVL.